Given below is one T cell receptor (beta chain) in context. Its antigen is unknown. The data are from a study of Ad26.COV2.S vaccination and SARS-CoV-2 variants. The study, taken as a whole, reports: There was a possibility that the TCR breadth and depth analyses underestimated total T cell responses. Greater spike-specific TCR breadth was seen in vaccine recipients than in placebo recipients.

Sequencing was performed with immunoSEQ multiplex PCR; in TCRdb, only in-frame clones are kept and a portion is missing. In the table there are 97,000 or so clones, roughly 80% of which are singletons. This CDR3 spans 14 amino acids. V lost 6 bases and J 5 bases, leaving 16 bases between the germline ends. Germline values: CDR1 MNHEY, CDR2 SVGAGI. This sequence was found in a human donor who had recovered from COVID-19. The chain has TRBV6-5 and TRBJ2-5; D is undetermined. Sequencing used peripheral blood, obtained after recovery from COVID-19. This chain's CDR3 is CASSTGPQWETQYF. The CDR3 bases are TGTGCCAGCAGCACCGGGCCCCAGTGGGAGACCCAGTACTTC.